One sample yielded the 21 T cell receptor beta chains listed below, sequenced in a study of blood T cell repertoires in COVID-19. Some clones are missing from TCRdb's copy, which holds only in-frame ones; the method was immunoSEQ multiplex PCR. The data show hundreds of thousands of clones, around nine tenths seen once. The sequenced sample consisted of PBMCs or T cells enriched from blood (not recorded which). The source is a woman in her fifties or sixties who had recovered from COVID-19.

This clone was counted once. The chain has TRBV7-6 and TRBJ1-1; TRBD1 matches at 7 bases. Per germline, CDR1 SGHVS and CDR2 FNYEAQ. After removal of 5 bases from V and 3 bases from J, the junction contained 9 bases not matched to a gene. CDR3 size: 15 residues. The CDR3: CASSPRQGPDTEAFF. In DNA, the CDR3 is TGTGCCAGCAGCCCGAGACAGGGTCCGGACACTGAAGCTTTCTTT.

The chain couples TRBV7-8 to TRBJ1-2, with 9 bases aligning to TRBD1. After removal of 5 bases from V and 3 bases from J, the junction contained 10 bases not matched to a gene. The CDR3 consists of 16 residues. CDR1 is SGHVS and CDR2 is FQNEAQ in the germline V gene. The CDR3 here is CASSLRPGQGDYGYTF. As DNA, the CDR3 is TGTGCCAGCAGCCTCCGTCCGGGACAGGGAGACTATGGCTACACCTTC.

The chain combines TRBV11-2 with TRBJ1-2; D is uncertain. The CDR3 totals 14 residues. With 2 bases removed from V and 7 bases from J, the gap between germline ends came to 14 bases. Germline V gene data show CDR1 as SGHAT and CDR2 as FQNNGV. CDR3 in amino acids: CASSLSGFFSGYTF. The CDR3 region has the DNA TGTGCCAGCAGCTTATCAGGATTTTTCTCTGGCTACACCTTC.

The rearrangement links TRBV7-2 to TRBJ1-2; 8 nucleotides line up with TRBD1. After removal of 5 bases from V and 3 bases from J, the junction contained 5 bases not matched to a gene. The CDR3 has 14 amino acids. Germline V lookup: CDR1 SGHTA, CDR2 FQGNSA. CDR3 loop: CASSLTGDDYGYTF. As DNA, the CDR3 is TGTGCCAGCAGCCTGACAGGGGATGACTATGGCTACACCTTC.

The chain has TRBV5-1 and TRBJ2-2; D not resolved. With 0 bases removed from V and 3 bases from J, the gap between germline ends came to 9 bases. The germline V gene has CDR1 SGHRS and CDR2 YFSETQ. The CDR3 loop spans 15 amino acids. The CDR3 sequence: CASSLADSHTGELFF. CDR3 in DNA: TGCGCCAGCAGCTTGGCCGATAGTCACACCGGGGAGCTGTTTTTT.

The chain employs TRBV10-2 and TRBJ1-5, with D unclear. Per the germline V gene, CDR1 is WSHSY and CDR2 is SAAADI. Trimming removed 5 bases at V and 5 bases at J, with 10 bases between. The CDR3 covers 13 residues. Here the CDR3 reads CASSLNKDQPQHF. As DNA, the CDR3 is TGCGCCAGCAGTCTCAACAAAGATCAGCCCCAGCATTTT.

CDR3 coding DNA: TGTGCCAGTGGGGGGGGCGCAACTAATGAAAAACTGTTTTTT. Translated, it gives CASGGGATNEKLFF. The chain joins TRBV6-1 to TRBJ1-4, with D perhaps TRBD1 (6 bases). There are 14 residues in the CDR3. The ends were cut back, 9 bases at V and 0 bases at J, with 11 bases in the middle. CDR1 is MNHNS, CDR2 SASEGT, per germline.

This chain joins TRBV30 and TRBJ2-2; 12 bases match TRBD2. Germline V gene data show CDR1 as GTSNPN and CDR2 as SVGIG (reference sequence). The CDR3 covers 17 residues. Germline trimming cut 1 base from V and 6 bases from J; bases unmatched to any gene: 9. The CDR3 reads CAWSAPVASGRAGELFF. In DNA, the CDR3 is TGTGCCTGGAGTGCACCTGTCGCTAGCGGGAGGGCCGGGGAGCTGTTTTTT.

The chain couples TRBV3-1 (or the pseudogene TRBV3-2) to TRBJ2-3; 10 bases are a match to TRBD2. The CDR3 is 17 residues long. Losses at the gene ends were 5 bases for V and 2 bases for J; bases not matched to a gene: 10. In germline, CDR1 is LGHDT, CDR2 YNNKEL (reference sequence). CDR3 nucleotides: TGTGCCAGCAGCGCCCCCTCTAGCGGGAGCCTCACAGATACGCAGTATTTT. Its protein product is CASSAPSSGSLTDTQYF.

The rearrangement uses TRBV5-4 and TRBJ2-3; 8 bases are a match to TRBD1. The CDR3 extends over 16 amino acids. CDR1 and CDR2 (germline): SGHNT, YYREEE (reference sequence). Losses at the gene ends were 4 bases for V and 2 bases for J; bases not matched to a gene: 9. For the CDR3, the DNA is TGTGCCAGCAGCCGCGACAGGGGACCTGCCACAGATACGCAGTATTTT. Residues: CASSRDRGPATDTQYF.

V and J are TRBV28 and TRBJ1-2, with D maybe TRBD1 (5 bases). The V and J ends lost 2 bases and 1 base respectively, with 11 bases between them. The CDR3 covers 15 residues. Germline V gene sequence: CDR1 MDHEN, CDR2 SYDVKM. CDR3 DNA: TGTGCCAGCAGTTTAAAAACAGGAGTTAACTATGGCTACACCTTC. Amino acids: CASSLKTGVNYGYTF.

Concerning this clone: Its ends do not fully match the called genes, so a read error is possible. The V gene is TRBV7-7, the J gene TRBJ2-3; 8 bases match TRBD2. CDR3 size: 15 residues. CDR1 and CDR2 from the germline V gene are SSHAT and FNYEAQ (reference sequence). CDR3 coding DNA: TGTGCTAGCAGCTTGGGTAGCGGGGACACAGATACGCAGTATTTT. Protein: CASSLGSGDTDTQYF.

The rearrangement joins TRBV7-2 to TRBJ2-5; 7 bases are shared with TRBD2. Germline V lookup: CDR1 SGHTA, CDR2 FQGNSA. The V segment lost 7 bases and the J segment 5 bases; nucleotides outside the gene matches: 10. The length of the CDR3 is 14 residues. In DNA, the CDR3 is TGTGCCAGCAATCTTGTAGCGGGCACTGAGACCCAGTACTTC. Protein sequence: CASNLVAGTETQYF.

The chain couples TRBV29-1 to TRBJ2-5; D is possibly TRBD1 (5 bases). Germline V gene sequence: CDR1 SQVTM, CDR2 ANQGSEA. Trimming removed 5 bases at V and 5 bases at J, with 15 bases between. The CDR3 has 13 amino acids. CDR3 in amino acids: CSVPTVGGETQYF. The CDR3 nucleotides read TGCAGCGTTCCGACAGTGGGTGGCGAGACCCAGTACTTC.

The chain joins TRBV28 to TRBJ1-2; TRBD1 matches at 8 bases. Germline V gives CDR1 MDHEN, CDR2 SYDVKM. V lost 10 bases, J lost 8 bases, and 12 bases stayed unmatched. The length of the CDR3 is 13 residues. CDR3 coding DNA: TGTGCCACCGATAGACAGGGGCAGCGGGGCTACACCTTC. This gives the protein CATDRQGQRGYTF.

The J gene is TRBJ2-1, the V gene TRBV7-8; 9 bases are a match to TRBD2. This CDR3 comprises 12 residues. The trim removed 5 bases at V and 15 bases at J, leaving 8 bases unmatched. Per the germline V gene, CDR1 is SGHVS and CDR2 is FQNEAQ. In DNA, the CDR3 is TGTGCCAGCAGCCAGCGGGCGGGAGGGCCGTTCTTC. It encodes CASSQRAGGPFF. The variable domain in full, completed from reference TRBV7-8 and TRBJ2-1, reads GAGVSQSPRYKVAKRGQDVALRCDPISGHVSLFWYQQALGQGPEFLTYFQNEAQLDKSGLPSDRFFAERPEGSVSTLKIQRTQQEDSAVYLCASSQRAGGPFFGPGTRLTVL.

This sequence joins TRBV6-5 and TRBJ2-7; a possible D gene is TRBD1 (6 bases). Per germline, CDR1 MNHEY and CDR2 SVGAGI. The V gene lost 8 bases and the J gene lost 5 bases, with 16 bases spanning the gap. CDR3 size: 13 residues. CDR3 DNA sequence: TGTGCCAGCCGGGACACCGTTGTCGACGAGCAGTACTTC. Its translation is CASRDTVVDEQYF.

The CDR3 region is CAWSQTQQGGTGYTF. CDR3 DNA sequence: TGTGCCTGGAGTCAGACTCAACAGGGGGGTACTGGCTACACCTTC. The chain uses TRBV30 and TRBJ1-2; TRBD1 matches at 8 bases. This CDR3 is built from 15 residues. The germline V gene encodes CDR1 GTSNPN and CDR2 SVGIG (reference sequence). J was trimmed by 7 bases and V by 2 bases; bases with no gene match: 12.

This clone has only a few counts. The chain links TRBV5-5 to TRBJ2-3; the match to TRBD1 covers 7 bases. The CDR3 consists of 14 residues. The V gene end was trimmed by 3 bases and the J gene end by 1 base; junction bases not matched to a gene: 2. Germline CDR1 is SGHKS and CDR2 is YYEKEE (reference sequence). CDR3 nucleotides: TGTGCCAGCAGCTCCGGACAGGGCACAGATACGCAGTATTTT. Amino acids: CASSSGQGTDTQYF.

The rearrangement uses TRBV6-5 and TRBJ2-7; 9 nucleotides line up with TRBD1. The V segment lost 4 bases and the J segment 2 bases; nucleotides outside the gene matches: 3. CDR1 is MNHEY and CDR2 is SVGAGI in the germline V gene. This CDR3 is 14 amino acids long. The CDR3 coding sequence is TGTGCCAGCAGTTCCTGGGACAGGGCCTACGAGCAGTACTTC. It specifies CASSSWDRAYEQYF.

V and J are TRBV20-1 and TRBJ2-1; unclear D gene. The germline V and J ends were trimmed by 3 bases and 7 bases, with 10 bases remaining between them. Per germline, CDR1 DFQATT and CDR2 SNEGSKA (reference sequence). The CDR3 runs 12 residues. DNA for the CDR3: TGCAGTGCTAGTGTCCTGGCTAATGAGCAGTTCTTC. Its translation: CSASVLANEQFF.